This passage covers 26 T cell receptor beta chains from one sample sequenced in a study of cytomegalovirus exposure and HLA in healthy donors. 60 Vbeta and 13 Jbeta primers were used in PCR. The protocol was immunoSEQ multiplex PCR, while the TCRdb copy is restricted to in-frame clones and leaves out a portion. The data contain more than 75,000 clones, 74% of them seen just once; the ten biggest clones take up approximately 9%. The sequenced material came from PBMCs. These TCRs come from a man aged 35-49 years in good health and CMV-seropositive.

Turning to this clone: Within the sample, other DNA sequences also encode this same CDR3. The CDR3 loop is CAWSTGSSYNEQFF. Written as DNA, the CDR3 is TGTGCCTGGAGTACAGGTTCCTCCTACAATGAGCAGTTCTTC. The chain couples TRBV30 to TRBJ2-1; D may be TRBD1 (5 bases). CDR3 length: 14 residues. Germline CDR1 is GTSNPN and CDR2 is SVGIG (reference sequence). The V and J ends lost 2 bases and 0 bases respectively, with 8 bases between them.

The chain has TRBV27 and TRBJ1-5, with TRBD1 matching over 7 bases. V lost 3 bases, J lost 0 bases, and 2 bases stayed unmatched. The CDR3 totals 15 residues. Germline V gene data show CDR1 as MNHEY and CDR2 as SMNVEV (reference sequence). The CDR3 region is CASSFRQGSNQPQHF. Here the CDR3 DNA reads TGTGCCAGCAGTTTTCGACAGGGTAGCAATCAGCCCCAGCATTTT.

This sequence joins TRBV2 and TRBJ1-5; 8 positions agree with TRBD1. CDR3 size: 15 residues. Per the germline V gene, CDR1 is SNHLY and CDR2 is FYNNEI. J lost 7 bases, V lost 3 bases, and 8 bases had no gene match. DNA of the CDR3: TGTGCCAGCAGTGAGAATGGACAGGGAGTCCAGCCCCAGCATTTT. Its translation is CASSENGQGVQPQHF.

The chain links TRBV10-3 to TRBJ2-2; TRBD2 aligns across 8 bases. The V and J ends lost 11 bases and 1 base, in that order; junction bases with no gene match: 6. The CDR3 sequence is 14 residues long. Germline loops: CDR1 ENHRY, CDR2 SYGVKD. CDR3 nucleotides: TGTGCCTCCTTAGCGGGGTTGAACACCGGGGAGCTGTTTTTT. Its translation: CASLAGLNTGELFF.

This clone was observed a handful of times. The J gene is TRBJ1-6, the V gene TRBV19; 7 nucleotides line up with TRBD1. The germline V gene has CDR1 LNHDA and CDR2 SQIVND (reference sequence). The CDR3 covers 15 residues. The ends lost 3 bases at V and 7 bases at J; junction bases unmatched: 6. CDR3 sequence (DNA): TGTGCCAGTAGTATGACAGGGAGGAAAAATTCACCCCTCCACTTT. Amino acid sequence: CASSMTGRKNSPLHF.

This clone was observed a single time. This CDR3 reads CASSWGTGVQPQHF. The CDR3 region has the DNA TGCGCCAGCAGCTGGGGGACAGGGGTTCAGCCCCAGCATTTT. The rearrangement links TRBV5-1 to TRBJ1-5; 10 bases are a match to TRBD1. Trimming cost V 3 bases and J 6 bases; bases outside gene matches: 3. Germline loops: CDR1 SGHRS, CDR2 YFSETQ. The CDR3 contains 14 residues.

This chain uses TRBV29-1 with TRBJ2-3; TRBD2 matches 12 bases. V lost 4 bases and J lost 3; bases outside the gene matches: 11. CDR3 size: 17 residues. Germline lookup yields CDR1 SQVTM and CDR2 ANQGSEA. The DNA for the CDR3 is TGCAGCGTTGGGAGGCCCCTAGCGGGGGGGCTTACAGATACGCAGTATTTT. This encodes CSVGRPLAGGLTDTQYF.

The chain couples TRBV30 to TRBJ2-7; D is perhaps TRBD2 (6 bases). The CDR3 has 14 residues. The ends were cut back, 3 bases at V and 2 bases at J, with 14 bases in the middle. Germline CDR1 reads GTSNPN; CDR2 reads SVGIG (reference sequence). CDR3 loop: CAWSRLGQPYEQYF. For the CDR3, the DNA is TGTGCCTGGAGCCGACTAGGTCAACCCTACGAGCAGTACTTC.

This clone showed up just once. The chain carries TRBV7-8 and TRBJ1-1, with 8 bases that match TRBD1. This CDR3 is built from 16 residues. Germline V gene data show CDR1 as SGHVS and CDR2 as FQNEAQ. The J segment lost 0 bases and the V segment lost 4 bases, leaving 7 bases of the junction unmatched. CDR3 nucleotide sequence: TGTGCCAGCAGCTCAATGACAGGGGCCATGAACACTGAAGCTTTCTTT. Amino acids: CASSSMTGAMNTEAFF.

CDR3 sequence: CATSRDRRGFGEPQHF. The CDR3 region has the DNA TGTGCCACCAGCAGAGATCGAAGGGGTTTTGGAGAACCCCAGCATTTT. The gene calls are TRBV15 and TRBJ1-5; TRBD1 is a possible D gene (5 bases). Deletions cut 0 bases from V and 10 bases from J, with 19 bases between. This CDR3 comprises 16 residues. Germline CDR1 reads LNHNV; CDR2 reads YYDKDF (reference sequence).

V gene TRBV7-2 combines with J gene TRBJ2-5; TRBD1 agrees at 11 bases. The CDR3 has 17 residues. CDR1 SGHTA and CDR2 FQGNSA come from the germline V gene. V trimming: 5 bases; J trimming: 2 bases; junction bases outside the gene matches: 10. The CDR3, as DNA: TGTGCCAGCAGCGTAGGGACAGGGGGTGTTGTACAAGAGACCCAGTACTTC. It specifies CASSVGTGGVVQETQYF.

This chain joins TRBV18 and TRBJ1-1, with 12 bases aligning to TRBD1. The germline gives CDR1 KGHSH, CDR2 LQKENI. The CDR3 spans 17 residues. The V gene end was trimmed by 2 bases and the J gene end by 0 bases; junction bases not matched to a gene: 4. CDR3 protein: CASSPLGTGGLNTEAFF. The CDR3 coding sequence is TGTGCCAGCTCACCATTGGGGACAGGGGGCTTGAACACTGAAGCTTTCTTT.

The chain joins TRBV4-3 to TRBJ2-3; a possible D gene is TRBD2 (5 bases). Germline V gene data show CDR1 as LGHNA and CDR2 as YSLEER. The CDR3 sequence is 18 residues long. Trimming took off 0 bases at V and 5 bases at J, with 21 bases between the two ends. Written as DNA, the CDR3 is TGCGCCAGCAGCCAAGATTTTTTGGGAGAAGCAGGTGGAGATACGCAGTATTTT. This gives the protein CASSQDFLGEAGGDTQYF.

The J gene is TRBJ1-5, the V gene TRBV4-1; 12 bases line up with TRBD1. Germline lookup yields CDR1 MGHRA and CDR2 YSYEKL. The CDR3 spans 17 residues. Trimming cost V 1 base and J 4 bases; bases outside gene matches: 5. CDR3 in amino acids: CASSQAPGQGANQPQHF. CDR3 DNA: TGCGCCAGCAGCCAAGCGCCGGGACAGGGGGCAAATCAGCCCCAGCATTTT.

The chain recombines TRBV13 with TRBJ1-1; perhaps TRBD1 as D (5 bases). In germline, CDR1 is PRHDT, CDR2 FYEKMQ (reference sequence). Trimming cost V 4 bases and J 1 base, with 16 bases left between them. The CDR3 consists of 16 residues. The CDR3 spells CASSSTSTAKNTEAFF. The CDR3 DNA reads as TGTGCCAGCAGCTCTACCTCGACAGCTAAGAACACTGAAGCTTTCTTT.

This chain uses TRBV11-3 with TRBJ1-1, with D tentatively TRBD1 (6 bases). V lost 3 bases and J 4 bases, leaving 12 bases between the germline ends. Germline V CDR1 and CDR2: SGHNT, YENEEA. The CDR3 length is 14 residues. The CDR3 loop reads CASSFGGRGTEAFF. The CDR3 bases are TGTGCCAGCAGCTTCGGGGGGCGCGGCACTGAAGCTTTCTTT.

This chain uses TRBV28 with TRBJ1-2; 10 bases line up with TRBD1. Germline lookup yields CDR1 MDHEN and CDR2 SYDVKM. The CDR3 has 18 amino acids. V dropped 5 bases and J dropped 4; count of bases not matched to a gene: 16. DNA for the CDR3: TGTGCCAGCAGTATAACCGGGACAGGGGTATTATTGATCTATGGCTACACCTTC. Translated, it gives CASSITGTGVLLIYGYTF.

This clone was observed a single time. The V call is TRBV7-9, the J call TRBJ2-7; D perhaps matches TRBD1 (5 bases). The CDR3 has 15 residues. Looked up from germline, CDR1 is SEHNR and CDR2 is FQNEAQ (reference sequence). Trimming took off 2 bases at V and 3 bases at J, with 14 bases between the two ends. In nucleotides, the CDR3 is TGTGCCAGCAGCTTAAGTTGGGGCAGTAACTACGAGCAGTACTTC. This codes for CASSLSWGSNYEQYF.

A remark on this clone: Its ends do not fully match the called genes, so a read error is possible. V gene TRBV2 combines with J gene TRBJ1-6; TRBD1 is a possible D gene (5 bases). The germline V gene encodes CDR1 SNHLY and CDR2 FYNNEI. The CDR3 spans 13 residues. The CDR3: CAGRAQSGSPLHF. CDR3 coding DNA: TGTGCCGGCAGGGCACAGTCCGGTTCACCCCTCCACTTT.

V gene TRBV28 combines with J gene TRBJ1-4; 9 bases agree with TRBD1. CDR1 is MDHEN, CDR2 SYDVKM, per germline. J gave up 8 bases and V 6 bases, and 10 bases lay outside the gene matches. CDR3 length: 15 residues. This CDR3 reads CASRVLQGALEKLFF. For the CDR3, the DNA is TGTGCCAGCAGAGTCTTACAGGGGGCGTTGGAAAAACTGTTTTTT.

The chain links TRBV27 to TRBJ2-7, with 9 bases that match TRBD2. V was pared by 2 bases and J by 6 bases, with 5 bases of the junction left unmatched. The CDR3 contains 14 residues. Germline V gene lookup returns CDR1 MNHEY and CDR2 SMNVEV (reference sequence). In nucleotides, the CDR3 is TGTGCCAGCAGTTTAAGGGGGACTAGCTTCGAGCAGTACTTC. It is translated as CASSLRGTSFEQYF.

CDR3 bases: TGTGCCAGCAGCAGCTCCGGGACAGGGGAGGAAAAACTGTTTTTT. It translates to CASSSSGTGEEKLFF. J is TRBJ1-4 and V is TRBV9; 10 nucleotides match TRBD1. There are 15 residues in the CDR3. Germline V CDR1 and CDR2: SGDLS, YYNGEE. V lost 4 bases, J lost 8 bases, and 8 bases stayed unmatched.

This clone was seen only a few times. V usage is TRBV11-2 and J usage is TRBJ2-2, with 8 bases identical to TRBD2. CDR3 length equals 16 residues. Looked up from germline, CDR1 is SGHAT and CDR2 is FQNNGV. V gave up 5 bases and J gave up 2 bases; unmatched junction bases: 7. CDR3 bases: TGTGCCAGCAGCCAACGGGAGGGGTCAAACACCGGGGAGCTGTTTTTT. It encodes CASSQREGSNTGELFF. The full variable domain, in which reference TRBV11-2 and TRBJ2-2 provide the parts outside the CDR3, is EAGVAQSPRYKIIEKRQSVAFWCNPISGHATLYWYQQILGQGPKLLIQFQNNGVVDDSQLPKDRFSAERLKGVDSTLKIQPAKLEDSAVYLCASSQREGSNTGELFFGEGSRLTVL.

The CDR3 DNA reads as TGTGCCAGCAGCATGGGACAGGACTATGGCTACACCTTC. Its translation is CASSMGQDYGYTF. The chain carries TRBV2 and TRBJ1-2, with 8 positions matching TRBD1. Germline V gene lookup returns CDR1 SNHLY and CDR2 FYNNEI. With V trimmed by 6 bases and J by 3 bases, 3 bases remained unmatched. The length of the CDR3 is 13 residues.

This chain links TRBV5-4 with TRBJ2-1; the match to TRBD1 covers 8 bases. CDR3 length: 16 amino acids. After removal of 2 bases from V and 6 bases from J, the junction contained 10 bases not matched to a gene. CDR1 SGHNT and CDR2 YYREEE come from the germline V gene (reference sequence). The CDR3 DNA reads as TGTGCCAGCAGCTTTTGGACAGGGCGAAAGGGCAATGAGCAGTTCTTC. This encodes CASSFWTGRKGNEQFF.

CDR3 sequence: CASSLGGTGALHF. In DNA, the CDR3 is TGTGCCAGCAGCTTGGGGGGAACGGGGGCCCTCCACTTT. The V call is TRBV5-6, the J call TRBJ1-6; D might be TRBD1 (5 bases). Between the trimmed V and J ends, which lost 0 bases and 14 bases, there was a span of 12 bases. CDR3 length: 13 amino acids. Germline CDR1 SGHDT, CDR2 YYEEEE.